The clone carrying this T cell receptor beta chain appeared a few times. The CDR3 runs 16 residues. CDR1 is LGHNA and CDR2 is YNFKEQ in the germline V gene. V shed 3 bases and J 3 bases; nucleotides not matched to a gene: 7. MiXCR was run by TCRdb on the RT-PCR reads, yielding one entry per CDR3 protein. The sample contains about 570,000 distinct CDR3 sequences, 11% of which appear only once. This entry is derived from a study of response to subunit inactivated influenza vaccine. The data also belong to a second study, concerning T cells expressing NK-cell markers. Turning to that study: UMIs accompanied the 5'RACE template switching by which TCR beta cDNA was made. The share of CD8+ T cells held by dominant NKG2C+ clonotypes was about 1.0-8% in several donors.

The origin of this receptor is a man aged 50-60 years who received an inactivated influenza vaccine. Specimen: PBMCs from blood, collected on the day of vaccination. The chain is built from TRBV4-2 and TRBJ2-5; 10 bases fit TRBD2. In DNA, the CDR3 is TGTGCCAGCAGCCAGGCGGCTAGCGGGGGAGAAGAGACCCAGTACTTC. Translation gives CASSQAASGGEETQYF.